The 11 T cell receptor beta chains in this list originate from one sample, sequenced in a study of graft-versus-host responses after intestinal transplantation. Sequenced by immunoSEQ multiplex PCR; TCRdb stores in-frame clones only, minus some. The repertoire holds about 110,000 clones, with about 94% as singletons. These receptors are not linked to any known antigen. Sequencing used unstimulated CD8+ T cells sorted from spleen or lymph node cells, obtained before intestinal transplant. These receptors were taken from a human donor who received an intestinal transplant.

This sequence joins TRBV11-3 and TRBJ2-7; D is perhaps TRBD2 (5 bases). This CDR3 region has 11 residues. Germline lookup yields CDR1 SGHNT and CDR2 YENEEA. V lost 5 bases to trimming and J lost 4 bases, with 6 bases between them. The CDR3 nucleotides are TGTGCCAGCAGCCGGACTTACGAGCAGTACTTC. Translation: CASSRTYEQYF.

The genes are TRBV13 and TRBJ2-1; the match to TRBD1 covers 10 bases. This CDR3 spans 17 amino acids. Germline V gives CDR1 PRHDT, CDR2 FYEKMQ (reference sequence). V gave up 5 bases and J gave up 1 base; unmatched junction bases: 8. The CDR3 DNA reads TGTGCCAGCAGCCGACAGGGGGCAGGGGGTTCCTACAATGAGCAGTTCTTC. As protein: CASSRQGAGGSYNEQFF.

CDR3 amino acids: CASSKEGGGFIEQYF. DNA of the CDR3: TGTGCCAGCAGCAAAGAGGGAGGGGGTTTTATAGAGCAGTACTTC. The chain employs TRBV7-3 and TRBJ2-7; D is perhaps TRBD2 (7 bases). Trimming shortened V by 5 bases and J by 7 bases, and 21 bases separated the two germline ends. CDR3 size: 15 residues. Germline V CDR1 and CDR2: SGHTA, FQGTGA.

J is TRBJ1-2 and V is TRBV27; TRBD1 matches at 7 bases. This CDR3 region has 14 residues. Germline V gives CDR1 MNHEY, CDR2 SMNVEV (reference sequence). Unmatched junction bases numbered 9, after V lost 3 bases and J lost 8 bases. CDR3 nucleotide sequence: TGTGCCAGCAGTTTTACAGGGGAAGTACTGGGCTACACCTTC. Residues: CASSFTGEVLGYTF.

The chain has TRBV19 and TRBJ1-2; D not resolved. The CDR3 has 15 amino acids. With 3 bases removed from V and 1 base from J, the gap between germline ends came to 12 bases. CDR1 is LNHDA and CDR2 is SQIVND in the germline V gene (reference sequence). CDR3 residues: CASSIPPDGNYGYTF. The CDR3 coding sequence is TGTGCCAGTAGTATCCCCCCGGACGGTAACTATGGCTACACCTTC.

This rearrangement joins TRBV27 to TRBJ1-1, with D possibly matching TRBD1 (6 bases). Trimming left V 5 bases short and J 3 bases short, with 16 bases between. The CDR3 sequence is 15 residues long. CDR1 MNHEY and CDR2 SMNVEV come from the germline V gene (reference sequence). CDR3 loop: CASSPSTGSHTEAFF. CDR3 in DNA: TGTGCCAGCAGTCCCTCTACAGGGTCCCACACTGAAGCTTTCTTT.

V usage is TRBV6-1 and J usage is TRBJ2-3, with 7 bases fitting TRBD2. From germline, CDR1 is MNHNS and CDR2 SASEGT. The CDR3 covers 16 residues. The ends lost 3 bases at V and 2 bases at J; junction bases unmatched: 8. The CDR3 DNA sequence: TGTGCCAGCAGTGATGGACTAGTGGGGGACACAGATACGCAGTATTTT. This gives the protein CASSDGLVGDTDTQYF.

In its sample, this clone was seen once. The chain has TRBV6-5 and TRBJ2-5; D gene ambiguous. Germline lookup yields CDR1 MNHEY and CDR2 SVGAGI. CDR3 length: 15 residues. Trimming shortened V by 0 bases and J by 4 bases, and 12 bases separated the two germline ends. As DNA, the CDR3 is TGTGCCAGCAGTTACTCAATGGGCACTACAGAGACCCAGTACTTC. Translating it yields CASSYSMGTTETQYF.

The chain is built from TRBV11-2 and TRBJ2-7; D ambiguous. Germline V gives CDR1 SGHAT, CDR2 FQNNGV. Trimming stripped 0 bases from V and 0 bases from J, with 9 bases between. This CDR3 has 15 residues. CDR3 nucleotide sequence: TGTGCCAGCAGCTTAGACCCCATAAGCTCCTACGAGCAGTACTTC. Protein: CASSLDPISSYEQYF.

This clone was seen just once. The chain couples TRBV28 to TRBJ2-3; 7 nucleotides align to TRBD2. Germline V gene sequence: CDR1 MDHEN, CDR2 SYDVKM. The V and J ends lost 6 bases and 2 bases, in that order; junction bases with no gene match: 8. The CDR3 consists of 15 residues. The CDR3, as DNA: TGTGCCAGCAGGCCTGCTAGCGGAATCACAGATACGCAGTATTTT. As protein: CASRPASGITDTQYF.

The gene calls are TRBV27 and TRBJ1-3, with D maybe TRBD1 (6 bases). The CDR3 is made up of 14 amino acids. V dropped 6 bases and J dropped 4 bases, with 13 bases sitting between them. The germline V gene encodes CDR1 MNHEY and CDR2 SMNVEV (reference sequence). The CDR3 loop is CASRGGGQGNTIYF. The DNA of the CDR3 is TGTGCCAGCAGAGGGGGGGGGCAGGGAAACACCATATATTTT.